This passage covers 11 T cell receptor beta chains from one sample sequenced in a study of blood T cell repertoires in COVID-19 (dated by TCRdb to 2018 to 2021). Library generation was performed with the immunoSEQ multiplex PCR assay. Not all clones reach the TCRdb copy of this immuneACCESS table, which keeps in-frame sequences only. Checked studies attribute under half of the gap to unresolved V genes and leave the rest unexplained. The sample profile shows around 620,000 clones; over 80% of them were found once. The ten biggest clones cover 0.2% to 0.3% of the sample. Sequencing was done on a sample of peripheral blood. The receptors shown here come from a woman aged 18-35 years with acute or convalescent COVID-19.

The rearrangement joins TRBV4-3 to TRBJ2-6; a weak D match, TRBD1 (5 bases). The length of the CDR3 is 15 residues. The V and J ends lost 4 bases and 1 base respectively, with 8 bases between them. Germline CDR1 is LGHNA and CDR2 is YSLEER. The CDR3 spells CASSLTGSGANVLTF. The CDR3 DNA reads TGCGCCAGCAGCCTCACAGGTTCTGGGGCCAACGTCCTGACTTTC.

This clone was detected a few times. The CDR3 loop is CASSFIARDQPQHF. CDR3 bases: TGTGCCAGCAGCTTTATCGCCAGGGATCAGCCCCAGCATTTT. The rearrangement uses TRBV7-2 and TRBJ1-5, with D tentatively TRBD1 (5 bases). Trimming removed 3 bases at V and 5 bases at J, with 11 bases between. The CDR3 length is 14 residues. Germline CDR1 and CDR2: SGHTA and FQGNSA.

This rearrangement joins TRBV29-1 to TRBJ2-4; TRBD2 might be the D (6 bases). V was pared by 0 bases and J by 1 base, with 16 bases between. The CDR3 length is 17 residues. Per the germline V gene, CDR1 is SQVTM and CDR2 is ANQGSEA. Written as DNA, the CDR3 is TGCAGCGTTGAAGATCCCCCCGGTGGGGGGGCCAAAAACATTCAGTACTTC. Translation: CSVEDPPGGGAKNIQYF.

CDR3 sequence: CASSRESLLAKNIQYF. The DNA for the CDR3 is TGTGCCAGCAGCCGGGAGAGCTTACTAGCCAAAAACATTCAGTACTTC. The genes are TRBV13 and TRBJ2-4; possible D gene TRBD2, 6 bases. The CDR3 has 16 amino acids. V shed 5 bases and J shed 0 bases, with 14 bases lying between them. In germline, CDR1 is PRHDT, CDR2 FYEKMQ (reference sequence).

This rearrangement joins TRBV4-3 to TRBJ2-1; TRBD2 aligns across 8 bases. This CDR3 has 16 amino acids. With 3 bases clipped from V and 4 bases from J, the junction kept 8 bases outside the gene matches. The germline V gene has CDR1 LGHNA and CDR2 YSLEER. The CDR3 bases are TGCGCCAGCAGCCAGAGTGCCGGGGGGGCTTACAATGAGCAGTTCTTC. This gives the protein CASSQSAGGAYNEQFF.

This rearrangement joins TRBV7-9 to TRBJ1-1, with D perhaps matching TRBD1 (5 bases). This CDR3 is 13 amino acids long. Trimming removed 5 bases at V and 4 bases at J, with 11 bases between. Germline CDR1 SEHNR, CDR2 FQNEAQ (reference sequence). The DNA of the CDR3 is TGTGCCAGCAGCCCCGGGGGGGTCACTGAAGCTTTCTTT. Its protein product is CASSPGGVTEAFF.

The V call is TRBV5-5, the J call TRBJ2-1, with D unresolved. The V end was cut by 0 bases, the J end by 8 bases, with 6 bases between. Germline V lookup: CDR1 SGHKS, CDR2 YYEKEE (reference sequence). This CDR3 has 12 residues. The CDR3 coding sequence is TGTGCCAGCAGCTTGGGGGCCTATGAGCAGTTCTTC. This codes for CASSLGAYEQFF.

The V gene is TRBV6-6, the J gene TRBJ2-5; D unclear. V was pared by 6 bases and J by 1 base, with 9 bases between. Germline loops: CDR1 MNHNY, CDR2 SVGAGI (reference sequence). The CDR3 covers 13 residues. In DNA, the CDR3 is TGTGCCAGCAGCCACGAGGTCCAAGAGACCCAGTACTTC. Its protein product is CASSHEVQETQYF.

The V gene is TRBV3-1 (or the pseudogene TRBV3-2), the J gene TRBJ1-2; the D gene is possibly TRBD1 (5 bases). V shed 4 bases and J shed 1 base, with 19 bases lying between them. CDR3 size: 17 residues. The germline V gene encodes CDR1 LGHDT and CDR2 YNNKEL (reference sequence). The CDR3 sequence: CASSPPPPRAYNYGYTF. As DNA, the CDR3 is TGTGCCAGCAGCCCTCCCCCCCCCAGGGCATATAACTATGGCTACACCTTC.

The rearrangement links TRBV5-5 to TRBJ2-3, with a weak D call TRBD1 (5 bases). Germline V gives CDR1 SGHKS, CDR2 YYEKEE (reference sequence). Trimming stripped 4 bases from V and 3 bases from J, with 9 bases between. The CDR3 covers 13 residues. The chain's CDR3 is CASSAGKTDTQYF. CDR3 bases: TGTGCCAGCAGCGCAGGGAAAACAGATACGCAGTATTTT.

V and J are TRBV3-1 (or the pseudogene TRBV3-2) and TRBJ1-2; D is unresolved. This CDR3 spans 15 amino acids. Per the germline V gene, CDR1 is LGHDT and CDR2 is YNNKEL (reference sequence). V lost 0 bases, J lost 10 bases, and 18 bases lay in between. For the CDR3, the DNA is TGTGCCAGCAGCCAAGATTTCCCTAAGGAGAAAATCTACACCTTC. Residues: CASSQDFPKEKIYTF.